Sequencing of this T cell receptor beta chain was carried out in a study of vaccination and CD4 T cells after COVID-19 (dated by TCRdb to the early 2020s). In terms of the full investigation: Convalescent patients had a positive SARS-CoV-2 result on nasal swab PCR, and of these patients, under ten had mild disease and one had severe disease. The convalescent cohort included six males and four females, with two Hispanic individuals, seven Caucasians, two Asians and one multiracial person. Participants received two doses of either the Pfizer-BioNTech BNT162b2 vaccine (n=8) or the Moderna mRNA-1273 vaccine (n=2). Post-COVID blood samples were collected from convalescent patients a median of roughly 100 days after diagnosis, with a range of roughly 35 to 170 days. Post-vaccine blood samples were obtained a median of about 70 days after the second vaccine dose, with a range of roughly 13 to 250 days. Overlapping spike peptide pools from SARS-CoV-2 and from the common cold coronaviruses HCoV-NL63, HCoV-OC43 and HCoV-229E were used as culture stimuli. Control cultures received a CEFX viral epitope pool as the positive control, an HIV-1 Nef peptide pool as the negative control, or no peptide. In under twelve COVID-19 convalescent patients and a handful of infection-naive healthy vaccine recipients, researchers compared the spike-specific CD4+ TCR repertoire from before mRNA vaccination with the repertoire from after.

Libraries were made using PCR. At the Johns Hopkins FTIC core, DNA from the cultured CD4+ T cells underwent TCR sequencing with the Oncomine TCR Beta short-read assay. Genomic DNA was extracted from the cultured CD4+ T cells with the QIAamp micro DNA kit. Oncomine TCR Beta libraries made from cultured CD4+ T cells were pooled using unique dual indexes and sequenced on an Illumina iSeq 100. In the source study's methods: Non-productive sequences were filtered out, and CDR3s that did not start with C, did not end with F or W, or were shorter than 7 amino acids were discarded. The MANAFEST web application identified antigen-specific clonotypes by comparing peptide-stimulated wells against reference wells and other culture wells. Positive clones required FDR below 0.05, an odds ratio above 5, and productive frequency above 0.1% in at least two of three replicate wells. Cross-reactive clonotypes were defined as significantly expanded in both SARS-CoV-2 spike wells and at least one common cold coronavirus spike condition. CDR3 homology was assessed with Levenshtein distances (stringdist) and unrooted phylogenetic trees (ape) in R version 3.6.1. TCRdb reprocessing: public reads trimmed at Q25 with fastp, clones called with MiXCR, in-frame beta chains kept. Each entry merges the rows of one CDR3 protein and shows their most common DNA and genes. These V and J calls are TCRdb output, not the study's own analysis. A total of around 18,000 distinct CDR3 sequences appear in this sample, around 75% of them only once. The top ten constitute around 16% of the sample.

A word on this clonotype: Its antigen remains undetermined. No base qualities exist here, and no much larger clone lies one base off it.

From the germline V gene (reference sequence), CDR1 is SEHNR and CDR2 is FQNEAQ. V is shortened by 1 base, J by 6 bases, and the region joining them spans 10 bases. The CDR3, from cysteine to phenylalanine, totals 14 residues. Only the CDR3 DNA stays, 42 bases, in frame from base 1. General findings and caveats noted by the study authors: Among the post-vaccine SARS-CoV-2-reactive clones in convalescent patients, a median roughly 85% showed up only after vaccination, which suggests vaccine-specific priming. Relatively few convalescent patients were included in the study, and early timepoints after natural infection were not analyzed. Of the vaccine-specific clones found in convalescent patients, nearly all (304 of 307) were mono-reactive for SARS-CoV-2 spike instead of being cross-reactive with common cold coronaviruses. The median number of SARS-CoV-2-reactive clonotypes rose from roughly 20 after infection to 38 after vaccination, but the change was not significant.

The sample's treatment or condition label, decoded: approximately 10-day PBMC culture with coronavirus spike peptide pools or control peptides (ViraFEST assay). The ViraFEST assay was used in the study, in which antigen-specific T cells were expanded with peptide pools and expanded clonotypes were subsequently identified by TCR sequencing. The positive SARS-CoV-2 PCR tests of the convalescent patients were dated from March to December 2020, before the Alpha, Beta and Delta variants emerged in the United States. Each well held 1.5 million to 2.5 million PBMCs cultured with approximately 9.2 ug/ml peptide pools in IMDM containing around 5% human AB serum and 9 to 10 IU/ml IL-2. Half of the culture medium was replaced with fresh IL-2-containing medium on days 3 and 7. After around 11 days of culture, CD4+ T cells were isolated by negative selection with the EasySep CD4+ T cell isolation kit. PBMCs were separated from whole blood using Ficoll-Paque Plus gradient centrifugation and then either used fresh or cryopreserved at -140C. Each culture condition was generally run in triplicate wells.

The TCR originated in a human donor who had recovered from COVID-19. Source material: CD4+ T cells from blood, cultured in vitro. The chain is encoded by TRBV7-9 joined to TRBJ1-5; perhaps TRBD1 is the D gene, with 6 bases matching. The DNA is TGTGCCAGCAGCTTAGAGGGGGGGGGTCAGCCCCAGCATTTT. This sequence encodes CASSLEGGGQPQHF.